The 28 T cell receptor beta chains given below trace back to one sample, sequenced in a study of T-cell memory formation after mild COVID-19. Using its own MiXCR run on the 5' RACE reads, TCRdb lists one record per CDR3 protein. The sample includes about 400,000 distinct CDR3 sequences, about 22% seen only once; the top ten take approximately 14%. Sequencing input: PBMCs or a T cell subset sorted from them (not recorded which). All receptors come from an adult woman who had mild COVID-19 (a few samples of this study predate the infection). Cell type and time point are not known.

This clonotype was recorded at least ten times. This chain connects TRBV10-3 to TRBJ2-1; no clear D gene. This CDR3 comprises 15 residues. The V end lost 3 bases, the J end lost 3 bases, and 12 bases lay between the germline ends. CDR1 and CDR2 (germline): ENHRY, SYGVKD. The CDR3: CAISDVRGDYNEQFF. The CDR3 bases are TGTGCCATCAGTGACGTCCGCGGAGACTACAATGAGCAGTTCTTC.

The chain links TRBV5-1 to TRBJ1-3, with D perhaps TRBD1 (5 bases). The germline gives CDR1 SGHRS, CDR2 YFSETQ. The CDR3 extends over 14 amino acids. The ends were cut back, 4 bases at V and 0 bases at J, with 8 bases in the middle. CDR3 region: CASSQGASGNTIYF. The CDR3 nucleotides are TGCGCCAGCAGCCAGGGTGCCTCTGGAAACACCATATATTTT.

This chain joins TRBV4-2 and TRBJ2-7, with 8 bases that match TRBD1. The J segment lost 3 bases and the V segment lost 1 base, leaving 5 bases of the junction unmatched. The germline gives CDR1 LGHNA, CDR2 YNFKEQ. The CDR3 sequence is 15 residues long. CDR3 sequence reads: CASSQGGTGGYEQYF. CDR3 DNA sequence: TGTGCCAGCAGCCAAGGAGGGACAGGCGGCTACGAGCAGTACTTC.

The chain employs TRBV2 and TRBJ2-1, with a weak D call TRBD2 (5 bases). Looked up from germline, CDR1 is SNHLY and CDR2 is FYNNEI. This CDR3 is built from 16 residues. Deletions cut 4 bases from V and 0 bases from J, with 13 bases between. The CDR3 sequence is CASSAEGEPSYNEQFF. The CDR3 bases are TGTGCCAGCAGTGCCGAGGGAGAGCCCTCCTACAATGAGCAGTTCTTC. Drawing the rest from reference TRBV2 and TRBJ2-1, the complete variable domain is EPEVTQTPSHQVTQMGQEVILRCVPISNHLYFYWYRQILGQKVEFLVSFYNNEISEKSEIFDDQFSVERPDGSNFTLKIRSTKLEDSAMYFCASSAEGEPSYNEQFFGPGTRLTVL.

This clonotype turned up a few times. This chain links TRBV5-1 with TRBJ1-4; maybe TRBD1 (5 bases). V gave up 0 bases and J gave up 8 bases, with 14 bases separating them. The CDR3 loop spans 15 amino acids. The germline CDR1 and CDR2 sequences are SGHRS and YFSETQ. CDR3 nucleotides: TGCGCCAGCAGCTTGGCCTCCGGAGGGGCAGAAAAACTGTTTTTT. This sequence encodes CASSLASGGAEKLFF.

This chain uses TRBV6-6 with TRBJ1-4, with D possibly matching TRBD1 (6 bases). This CDR3 region has 17 residues. CDR1 and CDR2 from the germline V gene are MNHNY and SVGAGI (reference sequence). Trimming removed 2 bases from V and 2 bases from J, with 15 bases in between. CDR3 coding DNA: TGTGCCAGCAGTTACATACAGGGCCGACAGACTAATGAAAAACTGTTTTTT. Amino acids: CASSYIQGRQTNEKLFF.

This clonotype was detected only a few times. The chain links TRBV7-3 to TRBJ2-5, with 8 bases identical to TRBD2. This CDR3 has 17 amino acids. CDR1 and CDR2 (germline): SGHTA, FQGTGA. V lost 5 bases to trimming and J lost 4 bases; unmatched junction nucleotides: 15. CDR3: CASSPGTSILSRETQYF. DNA for the CDR3: TGTGCCAGCAGCCCCGGGACTAGTATCTTATCTAGAGAGACCCAGTACTTC.

Many counts were recorded for this clonotype. V and J are TRBV12-3 or TRBV12-4 and TRBJ2-1; 10 nucleotides align to TRBD2. This CDR3 has 15 amino acids. Losses at the gene ends were 5 bases for V and 8 bases for J; bases not matched to a gene: 9. The CDR3 protein is CASSHPSGGWDEQFF. CDR3 nucleotides: TGTGCCAGCAGTCATCCTAGCGGGGGATGGGATGAGCAGTTCTTC.

This clonotype was observed a few times. The chain is built from TRBV5-1 and TRBJ1-1, with TRBD1 matching over 9 bases. Per germline, CDR1 SGHRS and CDR2 YFSETQ. Trimming at V came to 4 bases and at J to 3 bases, leaving 4 bases not matched to a gene. The CDR3 spans 14 residues. The CDR3 spells CASSRTGGYTEAFF. The DNA of the CDR3 is TGCGCCAGCAGCCGAACAGGGGGCTACACTGAAGCTTTCTTT.

This chain links TRBV19 with TRBJ2-3; tentatively, D is TRBD2 (6 bases). From germline, CDR1 is LNHDA and CDR2 SQIVND (reference sequence). CDR3 length: 16 amino acids. The V gene lost 3 bases and the J gene lost 8 bases, with 21 bases spanning the gap. CDR3 bases: TGTGCCAGTAGTATTGGGGATAGCGGCCCCGTGGGTACGCAGTATTTT. This sequence encodes CASSIGDSGPVGTQYF.

The J gene is TRBJ2-1, the V gene TRBV7-8; the match to TRBD2 covers 9 bases. Unmatched junction bases numbered 9, after V lost 0 bases and J lost 6 bases. The CDR3 loop spans 17 amino acids. Germline V gene sequence: CDR1 SGHVS, CDR2 FQNEAQ. CDR3 amino acids: CASSLAFGGRAFNEQFF. In nucleotides, the CDR3 is TGTGCCAGCAGCTTAGCGTTCGGCGGGAGGGCCTTCAATGAGCAGTTCTTC.

This clonotype has only a few counts. This chain connects TRBV5-1 to TRBJ2-2; D remains unclear. In germline, CDR1 is SGHRS, CDR2 YFSETQ. The CDR3 runs to 14 residues. With 3 bases removed from V and 4 bases from J, the gap between germline ends came to 10 bases. The CDR3 sequence is CASSSKTPTGELFF. The CDR3 region has the DNA TGCGCCAGCAGCTCCAAAACCCCCACCGGGGAGCTGTTTTTT. Supplemented by reference TRBV5-1 and TRBJ2-2, the full variable domain reads KAGVTQTPRYLIKTRGQQVTLSCSPISGHRSVSWYQQTPGQGLQFLFEYFSETQRNKGNFPGRFSGRQFSNSRSEMNVSTLELGDSALYLCASSSKTPTGELFFGEGSRLTVL.

The chain has TRBV18 and TRBJ2-3; no reliable D call. Germline loops: CDR1 KGHSH, CDR2 LQKENI. There are 13 residues in the CDR3. V was shortened by 6 bases and J by 4 bases, with 11 bases between the two germline ends. CDR3: CASSSVGPDTQYF. The CDR3 region has the DNA TGTGCCAGCTCGTCCGTAGGCCCAGATACGCAGTATTTT.

The chain links TRBV24-1 to TRBJ2-2; possibly TRBD1 for D (5 bases). The ends were cut back, 5 bases at V and 1 base at J, with 7 bases in the middle. The germline V gene has CDR1 KGHDR and CDR2 SFDVKD. This CDR3 contains 14 residues. The CDR3 protein is CATSGGQNTGELFF. CDR3 coding DNA: TGTGCCACCAGTGGCGGACAGAACACCGGGGAGCTGTTTTTT.

The CDR3 sequence is CASSFRGSSSEQFF. For the CDR3, the DNA is TGCGCCAGCAGCTTCCGGGGCTCGTCTAGTGAGCAGTTCTTC. The chain links TRBV5-1 to TRBJ2-1; D may match TRBD1 or TRBD2 (5 bases each). The CDR3 consists of 14 residues. V gave up 2 bases and J gave up 9 bases, with 15 bases separating them. Germline V gene lookup returns CDR1 SGHRS and CDR2 YFSETQ.

The chain couples TRBV7-8 to TRBJ2-5; D is uncertain. The V gene's germline CDR1 is SGHVS and CDR2 FQNEAQ. The CDR3 runs 18 residues. V shed 1 base and J shed 4 bases, with 22 bases lying between them. This chain's CDR3 is CASSLDASGRLTGETQYF. CDR3 DNA sequence: TGTGCCAGCAGCTTAGACGCCTCCGGGCGGCTGACGGGAGAGACCCAGTACTTC.

The chain has TRBV7-9 and TRBJ2-7; D ambiguous. The germline gives CDR1 SEHNR, CDR2 FQNEAQ (reference sequence). Trimming took off 1 base at V and 8 bases at J, with 12 bases between the two ends. The CDR3 consists of 13 residues. As DNA, the CDR3 is TGTGCCAGCAGCTTAGGGTCCCCCGCGCAGCAGTACTTC. It is translated as CASSLGSPAQQYF. The full variable domain, with the rest looked up from reference TRBV7-9 and TRBJ2-7, is DTGVSQNPRHKITKRGQNVTFRCDPISEHNRLYWYRQTLGQGPEFLTYFQNEAQLEKSRLLSDRFSAERPKGSFSTLEIQRTEQGDSAMYLCASSLGSPAQQYFGPGTRLTVT.

The sample holds a few counts of this clonotype. The rearrangement uses TRBV15 and TRBJ2-3; D not resolved. Deletions cut 1 base from V and 1 base from J, with 3 bases between. CDR3 size: 13 residues. Germline V gene lookup returns CDR1 LNHNV and CDR2 YYDKDF (reference sequence). The DNA of the CDR3 is TGTGCCACCAGCAGAGCGGGCACAGATACGCAGTATTTT. Protein product: CATSRAGTDTQYF.

V is TRBV5-1 and J is TRBJ1-6, with 8 positions matching TRBD1. Germline lookup yields CDR1 SGHRS and CDR2 YFSETQ. Germline trimming cut 5 bases from V and 5 bases from J; bases unmatched to any gene: 6. The CDR3 runs to 15 residues. In DNA, the CDR3 is TGCGCCAGCAGAAGGGGACAGGTCGATAATTCACCCCTCCACTTT. This gives the protein CASRRGQVDNSPLHF.

The chain uses TRBV14 and TRBJ1-6; a possible D gene is TRBD1 (6 bases). V shed 3 bases and J shed 7 bases, with 13 bases lying between them. The CDR3 length is 15 residues. Looked up from germline, CDR1 is SGHDN and CDR2 is FVKESK. This CDR3 is CASSHDRIGNSPLHF. For the CDR3, the DNA is TGTGCCAGCAGCCATGACAGGATTGGAAATTCACCCCTCCACTTT. Looking up the rest from reference TRBV14 and TRBJ1-6 gives the full variable domain: EAGVTQFPSHSVIEKGQTVTLRCDPISGHDNLYWYRRVMGKEIKFLLHFVKESKQDESGMPNNRFLAERTGGTYSTLKVQPAELEDSGVYFCASSHDRIGNSPLHFGNGTRLTVT.

The V gene is TRBV7-2, the J gene TRBJ2-2; D possibly corresponds to TRBD1 (6 bases). With 3 bases removed from V and 5 bases from J, the gap between germline ends came to 13 bases. CDR1 and CDR2 (germline): SGHTA, FQGNSA. The CDR3 is 15 amino acids. This chain's CDR3 is CASSFGFGQTGELFF. For the CDR3, the DNA is TGTGCCAGCAGCTTCGGTTTCGGACAGACCGGGGAGCTGTTTTTT. Looking up the rest from reference TRBV7-2 and TRBJ2-2 gives the full variable domain: GAGVSQSPSNKVTEKGKDVELRCDPISGHTALYWYRQSLGQGLEFLIYFQGNSAPDKSGLPSDRFSAERTGGSVSTLTIQRTQQEDSAVYLCASSFGFGQTGELFFGEGSRLTVL.

Many counts were recorded for this clonotype. The chain recombines TRBV29-1 with TRBJ2-7, with D possibly being TRBD2 (6 bases). The V and J ends lost 3 bases and 7 bases respectively, with 10 bases between them. The V gene's germline CDR1 is SQVTM and CDR2 ANQGSEA. CDR3 length equals 11 residues. The CDR3 here is CSVEKGREQYF. CDR3 DNA: TGCAGCGTTGAGAAGGGGAGGGAGCAGTACTTC.

V gene TRBV9 combines with J gene TRBJ2-1; no definite D call. Germline CDR1 reads SGDLS; CDR2 reads YYNGEE. The CDR3 spans 11 residues. Deletions cut 4 bases from V and 9 bases from J, with 8 bases between. CDR3 loop: CASSLTTEQFF. The CDR3 region has the DNA TGTGCCAGCAGCCTAACTACTGAGCAGTTCTTC.

The V call is TRBV7-6, the J call TRBJ2-2; 13 bases align to TRBD2. Trimming cost V 0 bases and J 4 bases; bases outside gene matches: 5. This CDR3 has 18 residues. The germline CDR1 and CDR2 sequences are SGHVS and FNYEAQ. This chain's CDR3 is CASSLAPGLAGFTGELFF. CDR3 sequence (DNA): TGTGCCAGCAGCTTAGCCCCGGGACTAGCGGGGTTCACCGGGGAGCTGTTTTTT.

V and J are TRBV28 and TRBJ2-7; 8 nucleotides align to TRBD1. Germline lookup yields CDR1 MDHEN and CDR2 SYDVKM. V trimming: 3 bases; J trimming: 6 bases; junction bases outside the gene matches: 10. This CDR3 contains 15 residues. This CDR3 reads CASSFQPTRGLEQYF. The CDR3 DNA follows: TGTGCCAGCAGTTTTCAACCCACCAGGGGGCTCGAGCAGTACTTC. The full variable domain, in which reference TRBV28 and TRBJ2-7 provide the parts outside the CDR3, is DVKVTQSSRYLVKRTGEKVFLECVQDMDHENMFWYRQDPGLGLRLIYFSYDVKMKEKGDIPEGYSVSREKKERFSLILESASTNQTSMYLCASSFQPTRGLEQYFGPGTRLTVT.

At least ten counts were recorded for this clonotype. The chain has TRBV6-5 and TRBJ1-2, with 9 bases aligning to TRBD1. This CDR3 comprises 14 residues. From germline, CDR1 is MNHEY and CDR2 SVGAGI. J lost 6 bases, V lost 3 bases, and 5 bases had no gene match. CDR3 in amino acids: CASSYGRTGDGYTF. Here the CDR3 DNA reads TGTGCCAGCAGTTATGGGCGGACAGGGGATGGCTACACCTTC.

The V gene is TRBV7-9, the J gene TRBJ2-1; 10 bases align to TRBD2. CDR3 length: 15 amino acids. Germline CDR1 and CDR2: SEHNR and FQNEAQ (reference sequence). The V gene end was trimmed by 3 bases and the J gene end by 8 bases; junction bases not matched to a gene: 7. Here the CDR3 reads CASSFKLAGAYEQFF. Here the CDR3 DNA reads TGTGCCAGCAGCTTTAAGCTAGCGGGGGCGTATGAGCAGTTCTTC.

This clonotype was detected only a few times. The V and J genes are TRBV24-1 and TRBJ1-2, with D possibly TRBD1 on 5 matching bases. Germline CDR1 and CDR2: KGHDR and SFDVKD. The CDR3 length is 13 residues. Trimming left V 6 bases short and J 4 bases short, with 11 bases between. The CDR3 sequence: CATSSQGVYGYTF. The CDR3 DNA reads as TGTGCCACCAGTTCGCAGGGAGTCTATGGCTACACCTTC.